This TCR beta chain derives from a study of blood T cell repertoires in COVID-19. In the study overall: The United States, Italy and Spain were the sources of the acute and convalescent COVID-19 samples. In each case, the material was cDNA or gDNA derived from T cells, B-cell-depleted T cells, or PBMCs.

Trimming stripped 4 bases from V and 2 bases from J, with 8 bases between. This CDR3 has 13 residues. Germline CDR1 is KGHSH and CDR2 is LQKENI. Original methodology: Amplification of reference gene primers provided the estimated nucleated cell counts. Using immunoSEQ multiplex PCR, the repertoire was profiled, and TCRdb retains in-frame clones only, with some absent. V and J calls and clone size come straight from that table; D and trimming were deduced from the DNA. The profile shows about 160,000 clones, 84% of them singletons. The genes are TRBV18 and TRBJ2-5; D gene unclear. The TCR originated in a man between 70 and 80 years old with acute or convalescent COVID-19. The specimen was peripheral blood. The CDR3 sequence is CASSRAGQETQYF. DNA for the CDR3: TGTGCCAGCTCACGGGCCGGTCAAGAGACCCAGTACTTC. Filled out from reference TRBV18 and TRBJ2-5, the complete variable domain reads NAGVMQNPRHLVRRRGQEARLRCSPMKGHSHVYWYRQLPEEGLKFMVYLQKENIIDESGMPKERFSAEFPKEGPSILRIQQVVRGDSAAYFCASSRAGQETQYFGPGTRLLVL.